Each of the 18 T cell receptor beta chains below was sequenced from the same sample in a study of T cells in Graves' hyperthyroidism and ophthalmopathy. Amplification of TCR beta CDR3 regions used RNA as the template. Researchers ran a first-round RT-PCR on the TCR CDR3 using the HTBI primer set. TCRdb reprocessed the multiplex PCR reads via MiXCR and lists one record per CDR3 protein. This sample has hundreds of thousands of distinct CDR3 sequences, with around 45% found just once. Material for sequencing was peripheral blood or thyroid tissue (not recorded which). The receptors stem from a young woman with Graves' hyperthyroidism.

The rearrangement links TRBV24-1 to TRBJ2-5, with D possibly TRBD1 on 5 matching bases. Deletions cut 1 base from V and 7 bases from J, with 18 bases between. Per the germline V gene, CDR1 is KGHDR and CDR2 is SFDVKD. The CDR3 contains 16 residues. The CDR3 is CATSDLSSRDIGTQYF. The CDR3 region has the DNA TGTGCCACCAGTGATTTAAGTTCCAGGGATATAGGGACCCAGTACTTC.

The sample holds one count of this clonotype. This may stem from a read error, because a much larger clone lies one nucleotide away. This sequence joins TRBV2 and TRBJ2-5, with D unresolved. The ends were cut back, 4 bases at V and 2 bases at J, with 8 bases in the middle. The CDR3 is 13 amino acids. Germline CDR1 reads SNHLY; CDR2 reads FYNNEI. The CDR3 sequence is CASSADGQETQYF. Here the CDR3 DNA reads TGTGCCAGCAGTGCTGACGGTCAAGAGACCCAGTACTTC.

The rearrangement links TRBV7-2 to TRBJ2-5, with 12 bases identical to TRBD2. V was clipped by 1 base and J by 5 bases; unmatched bases: 5. Germline values: CDR1 SGHTA, CDR2 FQGNSA. The CDR3 length is 16 residues. The CDR3 spells CASSLVGLAGPETQYF. The CDR3 DNA reads TGTGCCAGCAGCTTAGTAGGACTAGCGGGGCCGGAGACCCAGTACTTC.

The chain links TRBV29-1 to TRBJ2-7, with 7 bases that match TRBD1. J was trimmed by 5 bases and V by 3 bases; bases with no gene match: 10. The CDR3 spans 14 residues. Germline CDR1 is SQVTM and CDR2 is ANQGSEA. The CDR3 DNA follows: TGCAGCGTTGACCGACAGGGACAGAGGGACGAGCAGTACTTC. Its translation is CSVDRQGQRDEQYF.

As for this clonotype: The junction does not match germline at one end; this may be a read error. The V gene is TRBV11-2, the J gene TRBJ1-2, with 7 positions matching TRBD1. The CDR3 loop spans 15 amino acids. The germline V gene encodes CDR1 SGHAT and CDR2 FQNNGV. The CDR3 region is CASSQDSGTDYGYTF. CDR3 DNA: TGCGCCAGCAGCCAAGACTCGGGGACAGACTATGGCTACACCTTC.

This clonotype has more than one count but fewer than ten. The DNA for the CDR3 is TGTGCCAGCAGCTTGGACCCCCGGGACAAGGCCTACGAGCAGTACTTC. Translated, it gives CASSLDPRDKAYEQYF. This chain connects TRBV5-8 to TRBJ2-7; a weak D match, TRBD1 (6 bases). The CDR3 sequence is 16 residues long. Trimming removed 0 bases at V and 2 bases at J, with 15 bases between. Germline CDR1 and CDR2: SGHTS and YDEGEE.

The gene calls are TRBV14 and TRBJ1-1; D is ambiguous. The CDR3 is 15 residues long. Per germline, CDR1 SGHDN and CDR2 FVKESK. V shed 1 base and J shed 1 base, with 10 bases lying between them. CDR3 protein: CASSQVASGNTEAFF. CDR3 sequence (DNA): TGTGCCAGCAGCCAAGTAGCCTCGGGGAACACTGAAGCTTTCTTT.

This clonotype was seen a handful of times. The V and J genes are TRBV6-1 and TRBJ1-4; TRBD1 matches at 7 bases. The CDR3 spans 12 residues. Looked up from germline, CDR1 is MNHNS and CDR2 is SASEGT. V was pared by 2 bases and J by 15 bases, with 6 bases of the junction left unmatched. The CDR3 sequence: CASSEQGQRLFF. Written as DNA, the CDR3 is TGTGCCAGCAGTGAACAGGGACAGAGGTTGTTTTTT.

Only a few counts were recorded for this clonotype. This chain connects TRBV12-3 or TRBV12-4 to TRBJ1-2; D may be TRBD1 (6 bases). The ends were cut back, 4 bases at V and 4 bases at J, with 16 bases in the middle. This CDR3 is built from 15 residues. The CDR3, as DNA: TGTGCCAGCAGTTACTCAGGGGTCTTTACCTATGGCTACACCTTC. Residues: CASSYSGVFTYGYTF.

This clonotype has at least ten counts. One end of the junction varies from germline; a read error may be responsible. V and J are TRBV29-1 and TRBJ1-1; D remains ambiguous. The CDR3 length is 12 residues. Germline V CDR1 and CDR2: SQVTM, ANQGSEA. CDR3 residues: CSVEDVRTEAFF. For the CDR3, the DNA is TGCAGCGTCGAAGACGTCCGGACTGAAGCTTTCTTT. The full variable domain, completed using reference TRBV29-1 and TRBJ1-1, is SAVISQKPSRDICQRGTSLTIQCQVDSQVTMMFWYRQQPGQSLTLIATANQGSEATYESGFVIDKFPISRPNLTFSTLTVSNMSPEDSSIYLCSVEDVRTEAFFGQGTRLTVV.

This chain connects TRBV10-3 to TRBJ2-5; 8 positions match TRBD2. Germline V gene sequence: CDR1 ENHRY, CDR2 SYGVKD. The CDR3 consists of 14 residues. The V gene end was trimmed by 4 bases and the J gene end by 5 bases; junction bases not matched to a gene: 6. The CDR3 spells CAISGAGRGETQYF. CDR3 nucleotides: TGTGCCATCAGTGGGGCCGGGAGGGGGGAGACCCAGTACTTC.

The rearrangement links TRBV20-1 to TRBJ2-5; D gene unclear. The CDR3 covers 13 residues. Germline lookup yields CDR1 DFQATT and CDR2 SNEGSKA (reference sequence). V lost 0 bases and J 3 bases, leaving 8 bases between the germline ends. CDR3 region: CSARDPSEETQYF. Written as DNA, the CDR3 is TGCAGTGCTAGAGATCCAAGTGAAGAGACCCAGTACTTC.

This clonotype was detected ten times or more. This chain joins TRBV2 and TRBJ2-7, with 8 nucleotides matching TRBD2. The CDR3 runs 13 residues. Germline values: CDR1 SNHLY, CDR2 FYNNEI. With 7 bases clipped from V and 4 bases from J, the junction kept 6 bases outside the gene matches. The chain's CDR3 is CASTTSEFYEQYF. The CDR3 nucleotides read TGTGCCAGCACGACTAGCGAGTTTTACGAGCAGTACTTC.

V usage is TRBV11-1 and J usage is TRBJ1-6; TRBD1 aligns across 8 bases. The J segment lost 2 bases and the V segment lost 5 bases, leaving 5 bases of the junction unmatched. The germline V gene encodes CDR1 SGHAT and CDR2 FQDESV (reference sequence). The CDR3 runs to 16 residues. CDR3 sequence: CASSRDRPTYNSPLHF. The CDR3 nucleotides are TGTGCCAGCAGCAGGGACAGGCCTACCTATAATTCACCCCTCCACTTT.

CDR3 sequence: CSVGLNDEKLFF. CDR3 DNA sequence: TGCAGTGTAGGGCTGAACGATGAAAAACTGTTTTTT. This rearrangement joins TRBV20-1 to TRBJ1-4; D remains ambiguous. There are 12 residues in the CDR3. V was shortened by 7 bases and J by 6 bases, with 12 bases between the two germline ends. CDR1 is DFQATT and CDR2 is SNEGSKA in the germline V gene (reference sequence).

In this sample, this clonotype turned up a few times. The gene calls are TRBV20-1 and TRBJ2-5; D is possibly TRBD1 or TRBD2 (5 bases each). V was cut by 1 base and J by 0 bases, with 9 bases left in between. CDR1 and CDR2 from the germline V gene are DFQATT and SNEGSKA (reference sequence). CDR3 size: 14 residues. The CDR3 coding sequence is TGCAGTGCTAGAGCCCGGGACCACCAAGAGACCCAGTACTTC. Translation: CSARARDHQETQYF.

The chain recombines TRBV7-8 with TRBJ1-1, with a weak D call TRBD1 (6 bases). CDR3 length equals 12 residues. Trimming shortened V by 9 bases and J by 6 bases, and 14 bases separated the two germline ends. From germline, CDR1 is SGHVS and CDR2 FQNEAQ. CDR3 in DNA: TGTGCCAGTAGCCCAGGGGCTTCTGAAGCTTTCTTT. This sequence encodes CASSPGASEAFF. The full variable domain, in which reference TRBV7-8 and TRBJ1-1 provide the parts outside the CDR3, is GAGVSQSPRYKVAKRGQDVALRCDPISGHVSLFWYQQALGQGPEFLTYFQNEAQLDKSGLPSDRFFAERPEGSVSTLKIQRTQQEDSAVYLCASSPGASEAFFGQGTRLTVV.

This clonotype came up many times. The V and J genes are TRBV7-9 and TRBJ2-7; 10 bases map to TRBD2. The length of the CDR3 is 15 residues. With 5 bases clipped from V and 1 base from J, the junction kept 5 bases outside the gene matches. Germline CDR1 SEHNR, CDR2 FQNEAQ (reference sequence). CDR3 bases: TGTGCCAGCAGCCCGCGACTAGCGGGTTCCTACGAGCAGTACTTC. Translation gives CASSPRLAGSYEQYF.